These 22 T cell receptor beta chains were sequenced from one sample in a study of beta chain features in type 1 diabetes. Expressed TCRB transcripts were sequenced, since all the RNA that had been isolated was reverse transcribed. The assay was immunoSEQ multiplex PCR, and TCRdb's table has in-frame clones only and misses some. The data hold roughly 300,000 clones, with 7% to 9% observed a single time. The sample consisted of central memory CD4+ T cells from blood. The receptors shown here come from a woman aged 18 to 35 in good health.

The table lists this clone with many counts. This chain connects TRBV5-4 to TRBJ2-7; 10 bases agree with TRBD2. V shed 5 bases and J 6 bases; nucleotides not matched to a gene: 5. CDR3 length: 13 residues. Looked up from germline, CDR1 is SGHNT and CDR2 is YYREEE (reference sequence). The CDR3 bases are TGTGCCAGCAGGCTAGCGGGAGTAAGCGAGCAGTACTTC. Amino acid sequence: CASRLAGVSEQYF.

This clone was counted a few times. The chain recombines TRBV7-2 with TRBJ1-2; D gene unclear. The CDR3 sequence is 11 residues long. V was trimmed by 3 bases and J by 7 bases, leaving 6 bases between them. Germline V gene sequence: CDR1 SGHTA, CDR2 FQGNSA. CDR3 nucleotides: TGTGCCAGCAGCTTTGGTAGTGGCTACACCTTC. Protein: CASSFGSGYTF.

This clone was recorded a few times. V gene TRBV2 combines with J gene TRBJ2-1, with a weak D call TRBD1 (6 bases). Trimming pared 7 bases from V and 0 bases from J, leaving 10 bases between. Per the germline V gene, CDR1 is SNHLY and CDR2 is FYNNEI. CDR3 size: 14 residues. CDR3 sequence reads: CASKQGNSYNEQFF. The CDR3 DNA is TGTGCCAGCAAACAGGGCAACTCCTACAATGAGCAGTTCTTC. The full variable domain, its missing parts supplied by reference TRBV2 and TRBJ2-1, is EPEVTQTPSHQVTQMGQEVILRCVPISNHLYFYWYRQILGQKVEFLVSFYNNEISEKSEIFDDQFSVERPDGSNFTLKIRSTKLEDSAMYFCASKQGNSYNEQFFGPGTRLTVL.

The V gene is TRBV7-9, the J gene TRBJ2-3, with D tentatively TRBD1 (6 bases). This CDR3 contains 17 residues. Trimming took off 3 bases at V and 6 bases at J, with 22 bases between the two ends. The germline gives CDR1 SEHNR, CDR2 FQNEAQ (reference sequence). The DNA of the CDR3 is TGTGCCAGCAGCTTTCCCAGGGGAAATACCCGCGGCGATACGCAGTATTTT. It translates to CASSFPRGNTRGDTQYF.

On this clone itself: Other DNA sequences in the same sample also yield this CDR3. This chain joins TRBV18 and TRBJ2-3; no firm D call. This CDR3 is built from 13 residues. The V end lost 5 bases, the J end lost 2 bases, and 8 bases lay between the germline ends. Germline CDR1 KGHSH, CDR2 LQKENI. The CDR3 protein is CASSLGTTDTQYF. DNA of the CDR3: TGTGCCAGCTCATTAGGAACCACAGATACGCAGTATTTT.

This clone was seen only once. The chain is built from TRBV11-1 and TRBJ2-7; a weak D match, TRBD2 (6 bases). The DNA end lines up better with TRBJ2-1; the J call may be wrong. In germline, CDR1 is SGHAT, CDR2 FQDESV (reference sequence). CDR3 length: 12 residues. The CDR3 sequence is CASSQLASSQFF. As DNA, the CDR3 is TGTGCCAGCAGCCAGCTAGCGTCGTCCCAGTTCTTC.

The chain couples TRBV7-2 to TRBJ2-3; 10 bases line up with TRBD2. Germline loops: CDR1 SGHTA, CDR2 FQGNSA. CDR3 length equals 14 residues. V gave up 5 bases and J gave up 4 bases; unmatched junction bases: 3. CDR3 bases: TGTGCCAGCAGCAAAGCGGGAGGGCCAGATACGCAGTATTTT. It specifies CASSKAGGPDTQYF.

The CDR3 nucleotides read TGTGCCAGCAGTGACCGACTCACCACAGATACGCAGTATTTT. Amino acids: CASSDRLTTDTQYF. The V call is TRBV2, the J call TRBJ2-3; D not certain. The CDR3 consists of 14 residues. Between the trimmed V and J ends, which lost 3 bases and 2 bases, there was a span of 9 bases. The germline CDR1 and CDR2 sequences are SNHLY and FYNNEI.

This chain joins TRBV6-1 and TRBJ2-6; D is undetermined. Germline CDR1 reads MNHNS; CDR2 reads SASEGT. The CDR3 length is 16 residues. Trimming left V 3 bases short and J 3 bases short, with 12 bases between. CDR3: CASSDGRSFGANVLTF. The CDR3 region has the DNA TGTGCCAGCAGTGATGGACGGTCTTTTGGGGCCAACGTCCTGACTTTC.

The chain joins TRBV7-9 to TRBJ2-7, with 10 bases matching TRBD2. The length of the CDR3 is 15 residues. V was clipped by 1 base and J by 2 bases; unmatched bases: 2. Germline values: CDR1 SEHNR, CDR2 FQNEAQ (reference sequence). CDR3 in DNA: TGTGCCAGCAGCTTAGGGACTAGCGGCACCTACGAGCAGTACTTC. Its protein is CASSLGTSGTYEQYF.

The chain links TRBV29-1 to TRBJ2-3, with D possibly called TRBD1 or TRBD2 (5 bases each). Germline V gene sequence: CDR1 SQVTM, CDR2 ANQGSEA. CDR3 length equals 18 residues. V was cut by 7 bases and J by 5 bases, with 31 bases left in between. This CDR3 reads CSARTLKSGPGFLDTQYF. CDR3 bases: TGCAGCGCGAGAACACTCAAGTCGGGACCTGGTTTTTTAGATACGCAGTATTTT.

This clone was observed at least ten times. The rearrangement joins TRBV14 to TRBJ2-5; no definite D call. Deletions cut 5 bases from V and 3 bases from J, with 10 bases between. The CDR3 runs to 13 residues. CDR1 and CDR2 from the germline V gene are SGHDN and FVKESK. The CDR3 loop reads CASSSLDEETQYF. The CDR3 DNA sequence: TGTGCCAGCAGCTCATTGGATGAAGAGACCCAGTACTTC.

This clone was detected a few times. The chain couples TRBV28 to TRBJ2-1, with TRBD1 identical over 7 bases. From germline, CDR1 is MDHEN and CDR2 SYDVKM. The CDR3 covers 14 residues. V lost 5 bases to trimming and J lost 7 bases; unmatched junction nucleotides: 8. The CDR3, as DNA: TGTGCCAGCAGTCCCCCACGGGGACAGAATGAGCAGTTCTTC. Encoded protein: CASSPPRGQNEQFF.

The chain has TRBV29-1 and TRBJ2-5; maybe TRBD1 (5 bases). Trimming removed 6 bases from V and 1 base from J, with 12 bases in between. Germline V gene lookup returns CDR1 SQVTM and CDR2 ANQGSEA. This CDR3 is 13 amino acids long. In DNA, the CDR3 is TGCAGCGTGGACCTAGGGGCCCAAGAGACCCAGTACTTC. It specifies CSVDLGAQETQYF.

This chain links TRBV4-2 with TRBJ2-7; 8 bases line up with TRBD2. With 0 bases clipped from V and 10 bases from J, the junction kept 8 bases outside the gene matches. The CDR3 consists of 14 residues. Looked up from germline, CDR1 is LGHNA and CDR2 is YNFKEQ. In DNA form, the CDR3 reads TGTGCCAGCAGCCAAGATCGGGCTAGCGGGCTACAGTACTTC. Residues: CASSQDRASGLQYF.

The genes are TRBV11-1 and TRBJ2-7, with a possible D match to TRBD2 (6 bases). V lost 2 bases and J lost 7, with 18 bases in between. CDR1 is SGHAT and CDR2 is FQDESV in the germline V gene (reference sequence). There are 15 residues in the CDR3. The CDR3 nucleotides read TGTGCCAGCAGCTTATGGTCGGGAGTCGGTGGAGAGCAGTACTTC. Protein sequence: CASSLWSGVGGEQYF.

This clone has more than one count but fewer than ten. The chain couples TRBV27 to TRBJ2-1, with 8 positions matching TRBD1. The CDR3 is 16 amino acids. Per germline, CDR1 MNHEY and CDR2 SMNVEV (reference sequence). V lost 3 bases to trimming and J lost 3 bases; unmatched junction nucleotides: 7. CDR3 loop: CASSFDGQGLYNEQFF. In DNA form, the CDR3 reads TGTGCCAGCAGTTTCGACGGACAGGGACTCTACAATGAGCAGTTCTTC.

This chain joins TRBV5-1 and TRBJ2-7; tentatively, D is TRBD2 (6 bases). The CDR3 is 12 amino acids. The germline V and J ends were trimmed by 5 bases and 13 bases, with 19 bases remaining between them. CDR1 is SGHRS and CDR2 is YFSETQ in the germline V gene. The CDR3 protein is CASRDPGTDSYF. The CDR3 DNA reads as TGCGCCAGCAGAGACCCCGGGACTGACAGCTACTTC.

The V gene is TRBV7-2, the J gene TRBJ2-7, with TRBD2 matching 16 bases. Germline assignment: CDR1 SGHTA and CDR2 FQGNSA. Germline trimming cut 5 bases from V and 3 bases from J; bases unmatched to any gene: 13. CDR3 length equals 19 residues. The CDR3 nucleotides are TGTGCCAGCAGCCCCACCGCGGGGACTAGCGGGAGGGCCCTCTACGAGCAGTACTTC. Its translation is CASSPTAGTSGRALYEQYF.

This clone was seen only a few times. J is TRBJ2-7 and V is TRBV27, with unresolved D. Germline V gene lookup returns CDR1 MNHEY and CDR2 SMNVEV (reference sequence). This CDR3 spans 13 amino acids. V dropped 5 bases and J dropped 0 bases, with 8 bases sitting between them. The CDR3 reads CASSPASSYEQYF. The CDR3 DNA follows: TGTGCCAGCAGTCCCGCATCCTCCTACGAGCAGTACTTC.

In this sample, this clone turned up a few times. V and J are TRBV27 and TRBJ2-1; 9 nucleotides align to TRBD1. V gave up 9 bases and J gave up 2 bases; unmatched junction bases: 2. The CDR3 spans 13 residues. CDR1 is MNHEY, CDR2 SMNVEV, per germline (reference sequence). CDR3 DNA: TGTGCCAGTTGGACAGGGGCCTACAATGAGCAGTTCTTC. As protein: CASWTGAYNEQFF.

This clone was counted only a few times. CDR3: CASSPQWGILNYEQYF. The CDR3 bases are TGCGCCAGCAGCCCCCAATGGGGGATATTAAACTACGAGCAGTACTTC. The chain is built from TRBV4-3 and TRBJ2-7; either TRBD1 or TRBD2 may supply D (5 bases each). V lost 4 bases to trimming and J lost 3 bases, with 19 bases between them. The CDR3 covers 16 residues. Germline CDR1 is LGHNA and CDR2 is YSLEER.